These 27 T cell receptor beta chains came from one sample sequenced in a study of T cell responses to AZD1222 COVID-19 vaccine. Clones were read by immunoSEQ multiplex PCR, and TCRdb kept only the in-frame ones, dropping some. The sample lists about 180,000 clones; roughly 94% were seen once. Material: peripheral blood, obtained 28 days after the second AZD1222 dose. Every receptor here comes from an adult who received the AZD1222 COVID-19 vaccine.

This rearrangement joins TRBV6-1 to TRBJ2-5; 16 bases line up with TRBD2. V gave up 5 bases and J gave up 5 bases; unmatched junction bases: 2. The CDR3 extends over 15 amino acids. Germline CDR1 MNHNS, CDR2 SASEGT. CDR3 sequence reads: CASSSGLAGGETQYF. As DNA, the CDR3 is TGTGCCAGCAGTTCGGGACTAGCGGGAGGGGAGACCCAGTACTTC.

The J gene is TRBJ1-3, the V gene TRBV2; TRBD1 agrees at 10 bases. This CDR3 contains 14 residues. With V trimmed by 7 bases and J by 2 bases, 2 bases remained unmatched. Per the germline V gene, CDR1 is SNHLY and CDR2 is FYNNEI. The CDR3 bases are TGTGCCAGCATGGGGACAGGGGCTGGAAACACCATATATTTT. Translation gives CASMGTGAGNTIYF.

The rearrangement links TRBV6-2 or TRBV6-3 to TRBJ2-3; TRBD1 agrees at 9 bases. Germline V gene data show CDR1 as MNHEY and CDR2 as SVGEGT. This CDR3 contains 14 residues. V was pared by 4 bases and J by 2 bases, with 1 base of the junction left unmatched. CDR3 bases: TGTGCCAGCAGTTGGGACAGGGCCACAGATACGCAGTATTTT. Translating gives CASSWDRATDTQYF.

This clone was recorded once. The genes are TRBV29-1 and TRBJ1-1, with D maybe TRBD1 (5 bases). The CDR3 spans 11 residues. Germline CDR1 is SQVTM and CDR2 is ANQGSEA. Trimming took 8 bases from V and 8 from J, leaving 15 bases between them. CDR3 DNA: TGCAGCCCCGGGGGGAGGTTCGAAGCTTTCTTT. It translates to CSPGGRFEAFF.

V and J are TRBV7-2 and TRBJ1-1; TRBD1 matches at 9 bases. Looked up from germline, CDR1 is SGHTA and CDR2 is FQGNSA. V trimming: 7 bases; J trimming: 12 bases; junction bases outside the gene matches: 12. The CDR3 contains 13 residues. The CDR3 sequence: CASTKTRDRESFF. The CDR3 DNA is TGTGCCAGCACAAAAACCCGGGACAGGGAATCTTTCTTT.

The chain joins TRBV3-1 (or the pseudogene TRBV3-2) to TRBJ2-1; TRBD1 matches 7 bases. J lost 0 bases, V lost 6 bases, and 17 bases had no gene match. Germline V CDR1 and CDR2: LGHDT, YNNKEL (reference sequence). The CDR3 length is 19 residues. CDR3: CASRRQGLSSTHSYNEQFF. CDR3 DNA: TGTGCCAGCAGGAGACAGGGCTTGTCTAGTACCCACTCCTACAATGAGCAGTTCTTC.

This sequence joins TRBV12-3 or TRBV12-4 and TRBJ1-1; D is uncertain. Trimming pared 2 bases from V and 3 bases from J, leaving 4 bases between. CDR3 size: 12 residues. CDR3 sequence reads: CASSLRDTEAFF. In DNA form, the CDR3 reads TGTGCCAGCAGTTTAAGGGACACTGAAGCTTTCTTT.

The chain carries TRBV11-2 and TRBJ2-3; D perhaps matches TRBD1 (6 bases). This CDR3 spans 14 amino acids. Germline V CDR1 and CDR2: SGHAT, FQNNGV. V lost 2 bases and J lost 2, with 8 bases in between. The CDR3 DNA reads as TGTGCCAGCAGCTTACAGGGGCACACAGATACGCAGTATTTT. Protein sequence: CASSLQGHTDTQYF.

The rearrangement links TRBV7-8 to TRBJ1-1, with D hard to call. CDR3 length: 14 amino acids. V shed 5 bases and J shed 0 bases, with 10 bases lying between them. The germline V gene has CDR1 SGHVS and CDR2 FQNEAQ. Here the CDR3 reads CASSLITMNTEAFF. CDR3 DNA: TGTGCCAGCAGCCTAATTACAATGAACACTGAAGCTTTCTTT.

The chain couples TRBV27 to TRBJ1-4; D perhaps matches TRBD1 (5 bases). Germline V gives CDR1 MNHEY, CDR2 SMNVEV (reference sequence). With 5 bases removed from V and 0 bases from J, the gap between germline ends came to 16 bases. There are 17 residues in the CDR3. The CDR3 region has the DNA TGTGCCAGCAGTGGCTTGGGCAGGGTTACAACTAATGAAAAACTGTTTTTT. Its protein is CASSGLGRVTTNEKLFF.

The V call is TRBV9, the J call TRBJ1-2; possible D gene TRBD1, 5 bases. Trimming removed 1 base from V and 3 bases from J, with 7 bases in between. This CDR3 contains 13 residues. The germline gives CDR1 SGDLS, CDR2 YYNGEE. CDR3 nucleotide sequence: TGTGCCAGCAGCGTAAGCAGGGACTATGGCTACACCTTC. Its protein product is CASSVSRDYGYTF.

In DNA form, the CDR3 reads TGCGCCAGCAGCTTTGAAGGGAACGGGGAGCTGTTTTTT. It encodes CASSFEGNGELFF. This chain joins TRBV5-1 and TRBJ2-2, with no clear D. V gave up 2 bases and J gave up 7 bases, with 9 bases separating them. The CDR3 runs to 13 residues. From germline, CDR1 is SGHRS and CDR2 YFSETQ.

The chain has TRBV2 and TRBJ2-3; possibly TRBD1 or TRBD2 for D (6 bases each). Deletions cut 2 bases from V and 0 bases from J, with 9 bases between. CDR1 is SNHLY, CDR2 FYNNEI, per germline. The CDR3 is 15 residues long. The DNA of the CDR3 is TGTGCCAGCAGTGAATCGGGGGCTAGCACAGATACGCAGTATTTT. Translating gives CASSESGASTDTQYF. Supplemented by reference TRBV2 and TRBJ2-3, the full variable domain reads EPEVTQTPSHQVTQMGQEVILRCVPISNHLYFYWYRQILGQKVEFLVSFYNNEISEKSEIFDDQFSVERPDGSNFTLKIRSTKLEDSAMYFCASSESGASTDTQYFGPGTRLTVL.

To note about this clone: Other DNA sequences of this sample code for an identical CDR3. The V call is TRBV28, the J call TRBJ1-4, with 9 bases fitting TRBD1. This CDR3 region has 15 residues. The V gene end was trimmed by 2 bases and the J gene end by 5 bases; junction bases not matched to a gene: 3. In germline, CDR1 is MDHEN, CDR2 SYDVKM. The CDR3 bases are TGTGCCAGCAGTTTAACCGGGACAGGGAATGAAAAACTGTTTTTT. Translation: CASSLTGTGNEKLFF.

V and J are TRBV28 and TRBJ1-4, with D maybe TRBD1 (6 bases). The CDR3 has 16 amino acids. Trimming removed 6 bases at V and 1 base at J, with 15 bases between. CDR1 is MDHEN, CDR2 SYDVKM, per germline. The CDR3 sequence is CASSGRGGRTNEKLFF. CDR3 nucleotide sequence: TGTGCCAGCAGCGGTCGAGGGGGGCGAACTAATGAAAAACTGTTTTTT.

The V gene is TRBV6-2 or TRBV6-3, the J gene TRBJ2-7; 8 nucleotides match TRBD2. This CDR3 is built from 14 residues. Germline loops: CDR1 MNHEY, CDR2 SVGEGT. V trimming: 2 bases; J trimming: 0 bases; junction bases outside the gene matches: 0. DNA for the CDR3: TGTGCCAGCAGTTACGGGACTAGCTCCTACGAGCAGTACTTC. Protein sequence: CASSYGTSSYEQYF.

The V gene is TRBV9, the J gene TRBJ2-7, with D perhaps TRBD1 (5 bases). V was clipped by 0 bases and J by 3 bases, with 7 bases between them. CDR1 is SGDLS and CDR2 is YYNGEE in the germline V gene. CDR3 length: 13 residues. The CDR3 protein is CASSVEQGYEQYF. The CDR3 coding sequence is TGTGCCAGCAGCGTAGAGCAGGGCTACGAGCAGTACTTC.

This chain's CDR3 is CASSLGGFDYEQYF. The CDR3 DNA follows: TGTGCCAGCAGCTTAGGAGGGTTCGACTACGAGCAGTACTTC. The rearrangement joins TRBV11-2 to TRBJ2-7; weak D call: TRBD2 (5 bases). This CDR3 is 14 amino acids long. CDR1 SGHAT and CDR2 FQNNGV come from the germline V gene. V was clipped by 1 base and J by 3 bases, with 10 bases between them.

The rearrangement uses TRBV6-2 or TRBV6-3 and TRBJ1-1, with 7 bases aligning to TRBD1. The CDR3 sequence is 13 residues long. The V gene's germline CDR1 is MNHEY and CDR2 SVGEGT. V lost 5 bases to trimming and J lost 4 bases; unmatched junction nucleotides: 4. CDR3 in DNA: TGTGCCAGCAGTACAGGGGAGAGCACTGAAGCTTTCTTT. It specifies CASSTGESTEAFF.

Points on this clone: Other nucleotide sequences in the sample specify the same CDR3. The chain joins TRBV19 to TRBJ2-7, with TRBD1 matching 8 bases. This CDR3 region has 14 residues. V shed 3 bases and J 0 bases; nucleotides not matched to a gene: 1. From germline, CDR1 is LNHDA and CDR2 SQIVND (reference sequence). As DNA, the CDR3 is TGTGCCAGTAGTATCGGACAGGGCTCCTACGAGCAGTACTTC. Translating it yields CASSIGQGSYEQYF.

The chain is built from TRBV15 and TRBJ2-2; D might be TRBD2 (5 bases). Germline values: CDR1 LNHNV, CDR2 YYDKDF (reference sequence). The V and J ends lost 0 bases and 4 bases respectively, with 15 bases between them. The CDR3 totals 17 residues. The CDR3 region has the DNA TGTGCCACCAGCAGAGATCTTGGGCGGGTAACCACCGGGGAGCTGTTTTTT. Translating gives CATSRDLGRVTTGELFF.

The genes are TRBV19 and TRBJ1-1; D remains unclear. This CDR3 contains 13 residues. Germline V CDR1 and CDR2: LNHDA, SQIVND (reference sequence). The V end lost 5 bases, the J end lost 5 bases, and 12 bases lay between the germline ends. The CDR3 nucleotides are TGTGCCAGTAGTCCCCTTCCCGGGACTGAAGCTTTCTTT. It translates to CASSPLPGTEAFF. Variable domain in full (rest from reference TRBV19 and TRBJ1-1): DGGITQSPKYLFRKEGQNVTLSCEQNLNHDAMYWYRQDPGQGLRLIYYSQIVNDFQKGDIAEGYSVSREKKESFPLTVTSAQKNPTAFYLCASSPLPGTEAFFGQGTRLTVV.

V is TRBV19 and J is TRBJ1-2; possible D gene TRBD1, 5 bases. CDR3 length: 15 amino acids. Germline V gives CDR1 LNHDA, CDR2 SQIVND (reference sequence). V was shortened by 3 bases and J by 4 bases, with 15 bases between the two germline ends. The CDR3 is CASSIPGGWSYGYTF. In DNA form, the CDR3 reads TGTGCCAGTAGTATCCCCGGGGGTTGGAGCTATGGCTACACCTTC.

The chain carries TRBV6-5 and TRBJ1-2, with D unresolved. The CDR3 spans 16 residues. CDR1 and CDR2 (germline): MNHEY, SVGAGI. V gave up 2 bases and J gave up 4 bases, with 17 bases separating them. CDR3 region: CASSYTGGGRVYGYTF. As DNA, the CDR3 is TGTGCCAGCAGTTACACTGGTGGAGGGCGGGTCTATGGCTACACCTTC.

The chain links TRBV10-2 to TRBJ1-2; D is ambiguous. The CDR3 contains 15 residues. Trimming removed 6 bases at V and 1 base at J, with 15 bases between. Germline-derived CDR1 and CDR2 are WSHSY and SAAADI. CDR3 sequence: CASRLSWTDNYGYTF. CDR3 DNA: TGCGCCAGCAGACTTTCTTGGACGGATAACTATGGCTACACCTTC.

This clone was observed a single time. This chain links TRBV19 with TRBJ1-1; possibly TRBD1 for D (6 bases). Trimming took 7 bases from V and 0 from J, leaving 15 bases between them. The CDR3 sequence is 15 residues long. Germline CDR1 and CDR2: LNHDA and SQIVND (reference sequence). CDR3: CASTLSGTLNTEAFF. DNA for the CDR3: TGTGCCAGTACCCTATCTGGGACATTGAACACTGAAGCTTTCTTT.

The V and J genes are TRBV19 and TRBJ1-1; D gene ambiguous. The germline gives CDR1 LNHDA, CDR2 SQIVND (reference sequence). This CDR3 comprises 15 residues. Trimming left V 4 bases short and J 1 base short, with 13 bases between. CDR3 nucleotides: TGTGCCAGTAGTACCTTGAGTGGGTCGAACACTGAAGCTTTCTTT. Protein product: CASSTLSGSNTEAFF.